Below are 6 T cell receptor beta chains sequenced from a single sample in a study of radiotherapy plus CTLA-4 blockade in lung cancer (dated by TCRdb to between 2017 and 2018). The library was generated by the immunoSEQ multiplex PCR assay. Held by TCRdb, this immuneACCESS table contains in-frame sequences only and omits some clones. Under half of the omission traces to an unresolved V gene where checked; the cause of the rest is unknown. The sample contains some 110,000 clones, around 89% of them found a single time. In total, the top ten clones hold over 6% of the sample. The sample in question was peripheral blood, obtained from a patient treated with radiotherapy plus ipilimumab. All receptors derive from a human donor with non-small cell lung cancer that progressed on radiotherapy plus ipilimumab.

V and J are TRBV5-6 and TRBJ2-7; 7 nucleotides match TRBD1. Germline lookup yields CDR1 SGHDT and CDR2 YYEEEE. Trimming removed 0 bases from V and 8 bases from J; junction bases left unmatched: 8. The CDR3 sequence is 14 residues long. The CDR3 loop is CASSLGTGVLKQYF. CDR3 nucleotides: TGTGCCAGCAGCTTGGGAACAGGGGTCTTGAAGCAGTACTTC.

With respect to this clone: The sample has other DNA sequences that encode this CDR3 too. J is TRBJ1-2 and V is TRBV29-1; 7 nucleotides align to TRBD1. The ends lost 6 bases at V and 2 bases at J; junction bases unmatched: 3. Germline CDR1 and CDR2: SQVTM and ANQGSEA. The length of the CDR3 is 12 residues. The CDR3 reads CSVGDRNYGYTF. In nucleotides, the CDR3 is TGCAGCGTGGGGGACAGAAACTATGGCTACACCTTC.

Worth noting for this clone: One end of the junction is discordant with germline, which a read error may explain. This chain connects TRBV7-7 to TRBJ1-1; unclear D gene. Germline CDR1 reads SSHAT; CDR2 reads FNYEAQ (reference sequence). The CDR3 length is 12 residues. CDR3 sequence reads: CASSGKRTEAFF. The CDR3 coding sequence is TGTGCTAGCAGCGGTAAAAGGACTGAAGCTTTCTTT.

A single count supports this clone. The chain joins TRBV15 to TRBJ2-2; 9 nucleotides align to TRBD2. The CDR3 loop spans 18 amino acids. Per the germline V gene, CDR1 is LNHNV and CDR2 is YYDKDF (reference sequence). The junction had 13 bases not matched to a gene; V was cut back by 5 bases and J by 3 bases. CDR3 sequence (DNA): TGTGCCACCAGCGGAGTAGCGGGAGAATCCACGGACACCGGGGAGCTGTTTTTT. Translation: CATSGVAGESTDTGELFF.

The chain's CDR3 is CASKGGDIQYF. CDR3 in DNA: TGCGCCAGCAAAGGGGGGGACATTCAGTACTTC. The gene calls are TRBV5-1 and TRBJ2-4; possibly TRBD2 for D (7 bases). The CDR3 is 11 amino acids. Trimming cost V 6 bases and J 8 bases, with 9 bases left between them. From germline, CDR1 is SGHRS and CDR2 YFSETQ.

V and J are TRBV6-1 and TRBJ1-3; 7 bases match TRBD1. V shed 6 bases and J 4 bases; nucleotides not matched to a gene: 6. Per germline, CDR1 MNHNS and CDR2 SASEGT. The CDR3 has 14 residues. The CDR3 sequence is CASRTGLGGNTIYF. DNA for the CDR3: TGTGCCAGCAGGACAGGGTTGGGGGGAAACACCATATATTTT.